This T cell receptor (beta chain) was identified during a study of T cells in Graves' hyperthyroidism and ophthalmopathy. Study details: Peripheral blood was collected at initial diagnosis, before any treatment. Study-level points and caveats: In the analysis, a 13 V-J model separated ophthalmopathy from stable hyperthyroidism.

RNA transcripts yielded amplified TCR beta CDR3 regions. First-round RT-PCR of the TCR CDR3 relied on the HTBI primer set. TCRdb re-called the multiplex PCR reads with MiXCR, one entry per CDR3 protein. The sample carries a few hundred thousand distinct CDR3 sequences, around a sixth recorded once. As to this clonotype: What it recognizes is unknown. A much larger clonotype is one base distant, so this may be a read error.

CDR3 length: 14 residues. Per the germline V gene, CDR1 is ENHRY and CDR2 is SYGVKD. Hyperthyroidism was newly diagnosed in patients aged 18 to 65 (duration under 2 months). Sequences were obtained from blood. J is TRBJ1-3 and V is TRBV10-3; D is uncertain. The sequence derives from a young woman with Graves' hyperthyroidism. The CDR3 region is CASRGGPSGSTIYF. The CDR3 DNA reads TGTGCCTCCCGGGGAGGACCTTCTGGAAGCACCATATATTTT.